Sequencing of this TCR beta chain was carried out in a study of OX40 agonist ivuxolimab in advanced cancers. Findings of the study overall: There was clonal expansion of CD4+ and CD8+ blood T cells by week 6 at 0.1 to 3.0 mg/kg. CD8+ T cells were the subset that, on average, had more expanded clones than CD4+.

Profiled with immunoSEQ multiplex PCR; TCRdb holds only in-frame clones, not every one. The sample records under 80,000 clones, approximately 89% being singletons. The CDR3 contains 15 residues. V gave up 5 bases and J gave up 3 bases; unmatched junction bases: 3. Germline loops: CDR1 ENHRY, CDR2 SYGVKD. On this clone itself: Antigen unknown.

The chain is built from TRBV10-3 and TRBJ2-3; 12 bases line up with TRBD2. The source material was CD4+ or CD8+ T cells sorted from blood, sampled in a trial of the OX40 agonist ivuxolimab. The clonotype was recovered from an adult with an advanced solid tumor such as melanoma, head and neck, liver or kidney cancer. The CDR3 region has the DNA TGTGCCATCAGTCCGACTAGCGGGAGAACAGATACGCAGTATTTT. Amino acid sequence: CAISPTSGRTDTQYF.